The clone carrying this T cell receptor (beta chain) was picked up many times. The antigen is unknown. The data originate from a study of T cell repertoires in cytomegalovirus infection. TCRdb recomputed calls from the reads with MiXCR, one row per CDR3 protein. Of more than 250,000 distinct CDR3 sequences listed, 20% to 25% are singletons. Per the germline V gene, CDR1 is SGHTA and CDR2 is FQGNSA. Trimming shortened V by 5 bases and J by 0 bases, and 12 bases separated the two germline ends. The CDR3 consists of 15 residues. This TCR was recovered from a human donor in good health (CMV status not recorded). Some clones in this sample may be carry-over from other donors' samples. Sequences were derived from cultured PBMCs, sampled from culture after CMV antigen stimulation. The chain has TRBV7-2 and TRBJ2-3; possibly TRBD2 for D (6 bases). CDR3 loop: CASSPDYLSTDTQYF. Here the CDR3 DNA reads TGTGCCAGCAGCCCGGACTATTTAAGCACAGATACGCAGTATTTT.